This T cell receptor (beta chain) was sequenced in a study of tumor-infiltrating lymphocytes in primary liver carcinoma. Study overall: Sequenced samples came back with roughly 3.5 to 7.5 million productive TCRbeta reads, and the counts looked alike across tissue types.

A note on this clonotype: What it binds is not known.

Taking about 18-32 mg of unsorted bulk tissue, the authors co-extracted RNA and DNA. Germline V gene lookup returns CDR1 SGHAT and CDR2 FQNNGV. The trim removed 8 bases at V and 5 bases at J, leaving 9 bases unmatched. This CDR3 comprises 15 residues. TCR beta cDNA was reverse-transcribed from 500 to 550 ng of total RNA. The reaction used a constant-region primer and ProtoScript II reverse transcriptase. Nested multiplex PCR, run for three rounds with slightly modified ARM-PCR, yielded TCR beta libraries. Running ten to eleven cycles apiece, the first two PCR rounds relied on TRBV1-TRBV30 forward primers together with a C-beta reverse primer. TCRdb fed the multiplex PCR reads into MiXCR, producing one record per CDR3 protein. The sample has roughly 80,000 distinct CDR3 sequences, roughly 72% seen once. Study results and limitations: Merely some 8-25% of top clones spanned all five tumor regions. Tumor-adjacent and tumor-blood pairs displayed less overlap than did pairs of tumor regions.

The chain carries TRBV11-2 and TRBJ2-2; TRBD2 agrees at 9 bases. The TCR originated in a man aged 35-49 years with primary liver carcinoma and hepatitis B virus infection. Sample: liver tumor tissue from sampling region 1. Noted subset: tumor region T1, superior pole. This CDR3 is CASLVALAGTGELFF. CDR3 nucleotide sequence: TGTGCCAGCTTAGTGGCGCTAGCGGGAACCGGGGAGCTGTTTTTT. Variable domain in full (rest from reference TRBV11-2 and TRBJ2-2): EAGVAQSPRYKIIEKRQSVAFWCNPISGHATLYWYQQILGQGPKLLIQFQNNGVVDDSQLPKDRFSAERLKGVDSTLKIQPAKLEDSAVYLCASLVALAGTGELFFGEGSRLTVL.